This TCR beta chain was observed in a study of beta chain features in type 1 diabetes. This clone was counted only a few times. V dropped 5 bases and J dropped 0 bases, with 10 bases sitting between them. The CDR3 spans 13 residues. Looked up from germline, CDR1 is SQVTM and CDR2 is ANQGSEA. The isolated RNA, all of it, was reverse transcribed, so expressed TCRB transcripts were what got sequenced. Libraries were prepared by immunoSEQ multiplex PCR; TCRdb keeps only in-frame clonotypes and omits some of them. Here the sample spans around 250,000 clones, 11% to 15% being singletons. The chain joins TRBV29-1 to TRBJ2-5, with D possibly being TRBD1 (5 bases). This clonotype originated in a woman between 35 and 50 years old in good health. Sample: naive CD4+ T cells from blood. The CDR3, as DNA: TGCAGCGTTCGACAGACCTACCAAGAGACCCAGTACTTC. This sequence encodes CSVRQTYQETQYF. Based on the CDR3 plus reference TRBV29-1 and TRBJ2-5, the full variable domain is SAVISQKPSRDICQRGTSLTIQCQVDSQVTMMFWYRQQPGQSLTLIATANQGSEATYESGFVIDKFPISRPNLTFSTLTVSNMSPEDSSIYLCSVRQTYQETQYFGPGTRLLVL.